The 8 T cell receptor beta chains below come from one sample, sequenced in a study of CD8+ T cells in alopecia areata. RNA was extracted and reverse transcribed into cDNA as the sequencing template. The protocol was immunoSEQ multiplex PCR, while the TCRdb copy is restricted to in-frame clones and leaves out a portion. The table includes approximately 200,000 clones, about 60% detected once. Indicated treatment: oral pan-JAK inhibitor, 5-10 mg twice daily. The sample in question was CD4+ T cells sorted from blood, obtained at week 4, from a patient treated with tofacitinib. These receptors were taken from a human donor with alopecia areata.

The table lists this clone with a few counts. The V call is TRBV28, the J call TRBJ1-5, with D possibly being TRBD1 (6 bases). CDR1 is MDHEN, CDR2 SYDVKM, per germline. Trimming stripped 7 bases from V and 5 bases from J, with 21 bases between. The CDR3 consists of 16 residues. CDR3: CASNPRGRQRDQPQHF. The CDR3 DNA follows: TGTGCCAGCAACCCCAGGGGCAGACAAAGGGATCAGCCCCAGCATTTT.

This rearrangement joins TRBV11-2 to TRBJ1-1; possible D gene TRBD1, 5 bases. The CDR3 length is 13 residues. Trimming shortened V by 7 bases and J by 1 base, and 10 bases separated the two germline ends. In germline, CDR1 is SGHAT, CDR2 FQNNGV. CDR3 sequence: CASNRQPNTEAFF. CDR3 nucleotides: TGTGCCAGCAACAGACAGCCGAACACTGAAGCTTTCTTT.

This clone was observed a handful of times. The chain employs TRBV7-9 and TRBJ1-5, with TRBD1 identical over 8 bases. Germline-derived CDR1 and CDR2 are SEHNR and FQNEAQ (reference sequence). Trimming removed 4 bases from V and 5 bases from J; junction bases left unmatched: 16. This CDR3 contains 18 residues. CDR3 protein: CASSSSHTGGLGDQPQHF. The CDR3 bases are TGTGCCAGCAGCTCCTCCCACACAGGGGGATTAGGCGATCAGCCCCAGCATTTT.

This clone was counted at least ten times. The chain uses TRBV7-9 and TRBJ2-7, with 8 bases aligning to TRBD2. Germline V gives CDR1 SEHNR, CDR2 FQNEAQ (reference sequence). The CDR3 consists of 15 residues. V trimming: 3 bases; J trimming: 3 bases; junction bases outside the gene matches: 7. The chain's CDR3 is CASSFPGGASYEQYF. For the CDR3, the DNA is TGTGCCAGCAGCTTCCCCGGGGGGGCTAGCTACGAGCAGTACTTC.

This rearrangement joins TRBV29-1 to TRBJ1-2; a weak D match, TRBD1 (6 bases). Trimming took 7 bases from V and 2 from J, leaving 23 bases between them. The CDR3 is 16 residues long. In germline, CDR1 is SQVTM, CDR2 ANQGSEA. CDR3 DNA: TGCAGCGGACGGGGGCGAGGTGACAACTACAACTATGGCTACACCTTC. Amino acid sequence: CSGRGRGDNYNYGYTF.

This clone is a singleton in its sample. Different DNA sequences within this sample yield the same CDR3. The chain carries TRBV15 and TRBJ1-2, with TRBD1 as a possible D gene (5 bases). This CDR3 is built from 12 residues. The germline V gene has CDR1 LNHNV and CDR2 YYDKDF (reference sequence). V lost 5 bases and J lost 5, with 9 bases in between. CDR3 nucleotide sequence: TGTGCCACCAGCCGCGACAGATATGGCTACACCTTC. Amino acids: CATSRDRYGYTF.

This chain joins TRBV29-1 and TRBJ2-7; 7 bases match TRBD2. CDR1 and CDR2 from the germline V gene are SQVTM and ANQGSEA. Trimming took 4 bases from V and 5 from J; bases not matched to a gene: 5. CDR3 size: 12 residues. The CDR3 region has the DNA TGCAGCGTTGTCGGGGAGGGGAACGAGCAGTACTTC. Translating it yields CSVVGEGNEQYF.

The rearrangement links TRBV29-1 to TRBJ1-1; TRBD1 might be the D (5 bases). The CDR3 consists of 17 residues. Germline V gives CDR1 SQVTM, CDR2 ANQGSEA. With 5 bases removed from V and 0 bases from J, the gap between germline ends came to 22 bases. The CDR3 nucleotides read TGCAGCGTTCAAACGCCCAGACTCGGACAAATGAACACTGAAGCTTTCTTT. Its protein product is CSVQTPRLGQMNTEAFF.